Detailed here is one TCR beta chain. The CDR3 covers 13 residues. V was shortened by 6 bases and J by 5 bases, with 10 bases between the two germline ends. This entry comes from a study of blood T cell repertoires in COVID-19. The assay was immunoSEQ multiplex PCR, and TCRdb's table has in-frame clones only and misses some. The sample lists around 100,000 clones, about 87% occurring once. The clonotype originates from a human donor in a cohort sampled during active COVID-19. This chain joins TRBV12-3 or TRBV12-4 and TRBJ2-2; D not resolved. The source material was peripheral blood. This CDR3 is CASSPVATGELFF. CDR3 in DNA: TGTGCCAGCAGCCCCGTGGCAACCGGGGAGCTGTTTTTT.